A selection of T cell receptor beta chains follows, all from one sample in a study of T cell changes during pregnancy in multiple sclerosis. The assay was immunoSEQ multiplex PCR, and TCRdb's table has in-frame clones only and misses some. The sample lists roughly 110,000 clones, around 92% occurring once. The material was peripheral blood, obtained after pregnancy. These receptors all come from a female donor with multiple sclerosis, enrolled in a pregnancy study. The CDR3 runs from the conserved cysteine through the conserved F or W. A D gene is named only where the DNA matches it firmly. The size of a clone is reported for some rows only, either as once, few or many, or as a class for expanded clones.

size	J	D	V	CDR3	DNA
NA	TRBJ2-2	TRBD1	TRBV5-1	CASSLDLTGYGELFF	TGCGCCAGCAGCTTGGATCTGACAGGGTACGGGGAGCTGTTTTTT
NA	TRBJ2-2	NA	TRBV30	CAWSDRLTTGELFF	TGTGCCTGGAGTGACAGGCTAACCACCGGGGAGCTGTTTTTT
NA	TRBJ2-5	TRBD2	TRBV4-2	CASSQVQRGGAETQYF	TGTGCCAGCAGCCAAGTTCAGCGGGGGGGGGCGGAGACCCAGTACTTC
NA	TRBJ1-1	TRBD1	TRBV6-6	CASSQHATGINTEAFF	TGTGCCAGCAGTCAACACGCGACAGGGATAAACACTGAAGCTTTCTTT
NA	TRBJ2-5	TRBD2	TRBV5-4	CASSLGVSGLAGVPQETQYF	TGTGCCAGCAGCTTGGGGGTCTCGGGACTAGCAGGGGTGCCCCAAGAGACCCAGTACTTC
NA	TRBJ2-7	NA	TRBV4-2	CASSQDQQSSYEQYF	TGTGCCAGCAGCCAAGATCAACAGTCCTCCTACGAGCAGTACTTC
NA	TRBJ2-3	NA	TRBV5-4	CASSFRGPADTQYF	TGTGCCAGCAGCTTTAGGGGCCCCGCAGATACGCAGTATTTT
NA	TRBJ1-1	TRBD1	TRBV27	CASRYRGGTEAFF	TGTGCCAGCAGATACAGGGGTGGCACTGAAGCTTTCTTT
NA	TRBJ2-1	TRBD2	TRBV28	CASSFDGRKSYNEQFF	TGTGCCAGCAGTTTTGACGGGAGGAAGTCCTACAATGAGCAGTTCTTC
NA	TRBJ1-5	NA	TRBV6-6	CASSSDSSNQPQHF	TGTGCCAGCAGTTCCGACAGTAGCAATCAGCCCCAGCATTTT
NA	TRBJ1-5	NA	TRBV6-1	CASSEAVLKGGQPQHF	TGTGCCAGCAGTGAAGCGGTGCTGAAGGGCGGGCAGCCCCAGCATTTT
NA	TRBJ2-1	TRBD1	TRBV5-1	CASTADRVEVNEQFF	TGCGCCAGCACCGCGGACAGGGTTGAGGTCAATGAGCAGTTCTTC
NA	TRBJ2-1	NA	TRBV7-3	CASSLIAVQGGNNEQFF	TGTGCCAGCAGCTTAATAGCCGTCCAGGGTGGGAACAATGAGCAGTTCTTC
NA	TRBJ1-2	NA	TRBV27	CASSLSAWTAYNYGYTF	TGTGCCAGCAGTTTATCGGCCTGGACAGCTTATAACTATGGCTACACCTTC
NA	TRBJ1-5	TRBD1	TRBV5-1	CASSLGQGGRNQPQHF	TGCGCCAGCAGCTTGGGGCAGGGGGGTCGCAATCAGCCCCAGCATTTT
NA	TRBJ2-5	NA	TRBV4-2	CASSQEVLEETQYF	TGTGCCAGCAGCCAAGAAGTCCTAGAAGAGACCCAGTACTTC
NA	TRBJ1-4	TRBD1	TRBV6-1	CASSGQGQSATNEKLFF	TGTGCCAGCAGTGGACAGGGCCAAAGTGCAACTAATGAAAAACTGTTTTTT
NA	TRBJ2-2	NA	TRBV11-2	CASSAGTSNTGELFF	TGTGCCAGCAGCGCCGGGACATCGAACACCGGGGAGCTGTTTTTT
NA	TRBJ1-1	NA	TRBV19	CASSIARVANTEAFF	TGTGCCAGTAGTATAGCGAGGGTAGCGAACACTGAAGCTTTCTTT
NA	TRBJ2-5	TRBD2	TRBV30	CAWKPLTSGGAGTQYF	TGTGCCTGGAAACCACTGACTAGCGGGGGGGCAGGGACCCAGTACTTC
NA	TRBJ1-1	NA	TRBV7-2	CASSFSINTEAFF	TGTGCCAGCAGCTTTTCTATTAACACTGAAGCTTTCTTT
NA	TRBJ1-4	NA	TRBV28	CASSTLGQRNEKLFF	TGTGCCAGCAGCACTCTCGGACAGCGTAATGAAAAACTGTTTTTT
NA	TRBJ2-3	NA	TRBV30	CAWSRGINGRSDTQYF	TGTGCCTGGAGTCGGGGGATTAACGGGAGATCAGATACGCAGTATTTT
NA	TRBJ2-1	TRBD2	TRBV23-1	CASSQPRRTSGSSYNEQFF	TGCGCCAGCAGTCAGCCGCGTCGGACTAGCGGGTCCTCCTACAATGAGCAGTTCTTC
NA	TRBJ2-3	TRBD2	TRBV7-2	CASSFSGGPDTQYF	TGTGCCAGCAGCTTTTCGGGGGGGCCAGATACGCAGTATTTT
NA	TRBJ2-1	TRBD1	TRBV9	CASSAGQGRTHSYNEQFF	TGTGCCAGCAGCGCGGGACAGGGTAGGACTCACTCCTACAATGAGCAGTTCTTC
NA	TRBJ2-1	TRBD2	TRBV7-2	CASSFSGSGDEQFF	TGTGCCAGCAGCTTCAGCGGGAGTGGGGATGAGCAGTTCTTC
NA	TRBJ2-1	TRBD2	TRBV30	CACTSRGLAGGWEQFF	TGTGCCTGTACTAGTAGAGGACTAGCGGGAGGGTGGGAGCAGTTCTTC
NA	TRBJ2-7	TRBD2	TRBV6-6	CASSYDGLAYEQYF	TGTGCCAGCAGTTACGACGGACTAGCCTACGAGCAGTACTTC
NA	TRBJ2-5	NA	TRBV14	CASSQVRETQYF	TGTGCCAGCAGCCAAGTACGGGAGACCCAGTACTTC
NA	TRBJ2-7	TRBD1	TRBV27	CASSGIGQGVNYEQYF	TGTGCCAGCAGTGGGATTGGACAGGGAGTTAACTACGAGCAGTACTTC
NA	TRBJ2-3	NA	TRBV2	CASRPGTQADTQYF	TGTGCCAGCAGGCCCGGGACTCAGGCAGATACGCAGTATTTT
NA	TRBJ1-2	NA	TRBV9	CASSVDIGGDGYTF	TGTGCCAGCAGCGTAGATATAGGAGGGGATGGCTACACCTTC
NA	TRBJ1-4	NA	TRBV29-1	CSVQQNINEKLFF	TGCAGCGTACAGCAGAACATTAATGAAAAACTGTTTTTT
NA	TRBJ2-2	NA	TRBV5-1	CASSLGQDFTGELFF	TGCGCCAGCAGCTTGGGACAGGACTTCACCGGGGAGCTGTTTTTT
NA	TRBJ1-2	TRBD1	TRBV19	CASSWTGGGYTF	TGTGCCAGTAGTTGGACAGGCGGGGGCTACACCTTC
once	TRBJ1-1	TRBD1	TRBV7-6	CASSTGQGTDTEAFF	TGTGCCAGCAGCACTGGACAGGGGACCGACACTGAAGCTTTCTTT
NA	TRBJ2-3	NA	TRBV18	CASSPRQVSTDTQYF	TGTGCCAGCTCACCGAGACAGGTTAGCACAGATACGCAGTATTTT
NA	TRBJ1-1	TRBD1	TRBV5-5	CASSLRDRGLRDLGTEAFF	TGTGCCAGCAGCTTGAGGGACAGGGGGCTACGAGACTTAGGCACTGAAGCTTTCTTT
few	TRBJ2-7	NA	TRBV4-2	CASSQSEDYEQYF	TGTGCCAGCAGCCAGTCGGAGGACTACGAGCAGTACTTC
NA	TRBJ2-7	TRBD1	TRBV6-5	CASRGTASSYEQYF	TGTGCCAGCAGGGGGACAGCTTCCTCCTACGAGCAGTACTTC
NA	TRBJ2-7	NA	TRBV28	CASSFPQAGPSEQYF	TGTGCCAGCAGTTTCCCACAGGCAGGCCCCAGCGAGCAGTACTTC
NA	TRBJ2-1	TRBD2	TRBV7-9	CASSISSGYNEQFF	TGTGCCAGCAGCATCTCTAGCGGTTACAATGAGCAGTTCTTC
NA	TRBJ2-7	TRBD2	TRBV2	CASRASGGRTSYEQYF	TGTGCCAGCAGGGCTAGCGGGGGGAGAACATCCTACGAGCAGTACTTC
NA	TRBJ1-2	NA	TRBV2	CASSERRGGNGYTF	TGTGCCAGCAGTGAACGCAGGGGAGGGAATGGCTACACCTTC
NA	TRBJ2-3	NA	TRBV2	CASSLTDTQYF	TGTGCCAGCAGCTTAACAGATACGCAGTATTTT
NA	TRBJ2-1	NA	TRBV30	CAWSGYNEQFF	TGTGCCTGGAGCGGGTACAATGAGCAGTTCTTC
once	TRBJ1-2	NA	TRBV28	CASTPRATVYGYTF	TGTGCCAGCACCCCCCGGGCGACAGTCTATGGCTACACCTTC